Below, one T cell receptor beta chain is given with its context. Antigen: not known. Germline lookup yields CDR1 SGHVS and CDR2 FNYEAQ. The V gene lost 1 base and the J gene lost 4 bases, with 19 bases spanning the gap. The CDR3 loop spans 17 amino acids. The entry originates in a study of T cell repertoires in cytomegalovirus infection. Overall study findings and caveats: Identification of carriers of CMV plus the relevant HLA was performed using cumulative public TCR beta family frequency. The response measured ex vivo was dominated by TCR beta clonotypes (HLA-C-restricted and CMV-specific).

MiXCR was run by TCRdb on the reads, yielding one entry per CDR3 protein. The table records around 350,000 distinct CDR3 sequences, 15% to 20% of them present only once. The sample consisted of PBMCs. The chain has TRBV7-6 and TRBJ1-2, with D possibly matching TRBD1 (6 bases). This clonotype was obtained from a human donor in good health (CMV status not recorded). Some clones in this sample may be carry-over from other donors' samples. The CDR3 DNA reads as TGTGCCAGCAGCTTAGGACTAACAGGGAGTGGGGCCTATGGCTACACCTTC. Translating it yields CASSLGLTGSGAYGYTF.